A single sample is the source of the 10 T cell receptor beta chains below, sequenced in a study of T cells after posttransplantation cyclophosphamide. A marrow graft followed busulfan-fludarabine conditioning, with cyclophosphamide on days +3 and +4. Produced via immunoSEQ multiplex PCR; TCRdb's table is partial and in-frame only. This sample has 1,500 to 1,900 clones, with under 85% found just once. The input for sequencing was CD4+ T cells sorted from PBMCs, taken 220 to 250 days after allogeneic stem cell transplant with posttransplant cyclophosphamide. These receptors were obtained from a female patient aged 60 or older who received an allogeneic stem cell transplant from an unrelated donor, was CMV-positive, and had acute GVHD only. Some T cells may originate from the graft donor.

This clone occurred a few times. V gene TRBV10-3 combines with J gene TRBJ1-4; 7 bases align to TRBD1. Germline values: CDR1 ENHRY, CDR2 SYGVKD. This CDR3 spans 12 amino acids. After removal of 6 bases from V and 8 bases from J, the junction contained 3 bases not matched to a gene. Here the CDR3 DNA reads TGTGCCATCAGCAGACAGGGCGAAAAACTGTTTTTT. Translated: CAISRQGEKLFF.

This clone was seen a few times. The J gene is TRBJ1-1, the V gene TRBV20-1, with D tentatively TRBD1 (5 bases). Germline V gene sequence: CDR1 DFQATT, CDR2 SNEGSKA (reference sequence). The CDR3 is 11 amino acids. Trimming pared 4 bases from V and 10 bases from J, leaving 13 bases between. CDR3 residues: CSANQGGRAFF. The CDR3, as DNA: TGCAGTGCTAACCAGGGAGGGAGAGCTTTCTTT.

This clone was seen a few times. The chain couples TRBV29-1 to TRBJ2-5, with no clear D. Deletions cut 5 bases from V and 5 bases from J, with 9 bases between. CDR1 is SQVTM and CDR2 is ANQGSEA in the germline V gene. This CDR3 contains 11 residues. This CDR3 is CSVSALETQYF. The DNA of the CDR3 is TGCAGCGTTTCAGCGTTGGAGACCCAGTACTTC.

The V gene is TRBV19, the J gene TRBJ1-1; 8 nucleotides align to TRBD1. V trimming: 10 bases; J trimming: 2 bases; junction bases outside the gene matches: 6. The CDR3 contains 13 residues. Per germline, CDR1 LNHDA and CDR2 SQIVND (reference sequence). The CDR3 nucleotides are TGTGCCACGGGACAGGCGACTAACACTGAAGCTTTCTTT. It encodes CATGQATNTEAFF.

This clone was picked up a small number of times. The chain is built from TRBV11-2 and TRBJ1-1; D remains ambiguous. CDR1 is SGHAT and CDR2 is FQNNGV in the germline V gene. This CDR3 has 12 residues. V dropped 3 bases and J dropped 2 bases, with 4 bases sitting between them. CDR3: CASSFSNTEAFF. The CDR3 nucleotides are TGTGCCAGCAGCTTCAGTAACACTGAAGCTTTCTTT.

This chain uses TRBV29-1 with TRBJ2-2; D is perhaps TRBD2 (5 bases). Trimming shortened V by 2 bases and J by 7 bases, and 11 bases separated the two germline ends. Germline V gene lookup returns CDR1 SQVTM and CDR2 ANQGSEA. The CDR3 length is 13 residues. CDR3 DNA sequence: TGCAGCGTTGAAAGTGGCGGGCACGGGGAGCTGTTTTTT. Its protein is CSVESGGHGELFF.

CDR3 in amino acids: CATSRDKGPVEKLFF. The CDR3 DNA is TGTGCCACCAGCAGAGATAAGGGGCCGGTTGAAAAACTGTTTTTT. The chain links TRBV15 to TRBJ1-4, with a tentative D call TRBD1 (5 bases). CDR3 length: 15 residues. The germline V gene encodes CDR1 LNHNV and CDR2 YYDKDF (reference sequence). Trimming left V 0 bases short and J 7 bases short, with 12 bases between.

The chain carries TRBV30 and TRBJ2-7; 7 bases agree with TRBD2. V dropped 5 bases and J dropped 4; count of bases not matched to a gene: 8. There are 13 residues in the CDR3. CDR1 and CDR2 from the germline V gene are GTSNPN and SVGIG (reference sequence). The CDR3 sequence: CAWSGGRIYEQYF. In DNA, the CDR3 is TGTGCCTGGTCGGGGGGAAGGATTTACGAGCAGTACTTC.

The chain joins TRBV14 to TRBJ2-1; D is perhaps TRBD1 (5 bases). The CDR3 extends over 13 amino acids. Trimming took off 10 bases at V and 1 base at J, with 11 bases between the two ends. CDR1 SGHDN and CDR2 FVKESK come from the germline V gene. Here the CDR3 reads CATRQTSYNEQFF. CDR3 in DNA: TGTGCCACCAGACAGACGTCCTACAATGAGCAGTTCTTC. Variable domain in full (rest from reference TRBV14 and TRBJ2-1): EAGVTQFPSHSVIEKGQTVTLRCDPISGHDNLYWYRRVMGKEIKFLLHFVKESKQDESGMPNNRFLAERTGGTYSTLKVQPAELEDSGVYFCATRQTSYNEQFFGPGTRLTVL.

V and J are TRBV30 and TRBJ1-3; D ambiguous. The germline V gene encodes CDR1 GTSNPN and CDR2 SVGIG (reference sequence). V lost 1 base, J lost 0 bases, and 10 bases lay in between. The CDR3 has 15 residues. The CDR3 DNA is TGTGCCTGGAGTGGAGGACTTATCTCTGGAAACACCATATATTTT. Its translation: CAWSGGLISGNTIYF.